The rows below give T cell receptor beta chains drawn from one sample of a study of early T cells in non-severe SARS-CoV-2 infection. TCRdb re-called the 5' RACE reads with MiXCR, one entry per CDR3 protein. The sample lists tens of thousands of distinct CDR3 sequences; over 12% were seen once. The sequenced sample was whole blood. The receptors come from an adult who was a healthcare worker with PCR-confirmed SARS-CoV-2 infection or an uninfected control (not recorded which). CDR3s include the opening cysteine and the closing phenylalanine or tryptophan.

v_call | cdr3_aa
TRBV4-1 | CASSRTQGLRGNEQYF
TRBV24-1 | CATSDFGAGGPDEQFF
TRBV20-1 | CSARGMGLGQPQHF
TRBV29-1 | CSGTGANTGELFF
TRBV20-1 | CSARGTSGYSYNEQFF
TRBV28 | CASSFIASYSNQPQHF
TRBV5-6 | CASSFVGTEAFF
TRBV24-1 | CATSDSGTGRSTDTQYF
TRBV6-6 | CASSYSGQINTGELFF
TRBV29-1 | CSVEAATGETQYF
TRBV11-2 | CASSLGLVGANVLTF
TRBV7-2 | CASRTGTGPLKQYF
TRBV24-1 | CATSDLTDSRGSYNEQFF
TRBV28 | CASSSYRGQETQYF
TRBV14 | CASSQFRLAGVETQYF
TRBV3-1 | CASSQDTDEQFF
TRBV2 | CASTRAGGPTDTQYF
TRBV20-1 | CSARDRTGSSPLHF
TRBV4-1 | CASSLYFQGGNTEALF
TRBV12-3/TRBV12-4 | CASRRDTYDDETQYF
TRBV6-2/TRBV6-3 | CASSPTGTGTPEQFF
TRBV18 | CASSPPLGGSGTDTQYF
TRBV13 | CASSRRRGEDEAFF
TRBV27 | CASSLSGGQLSYEQYF
TRBV5-5 | CASSLGGGASSYEQYF
TRBV3-1 | CASGLTGAQYEQFF